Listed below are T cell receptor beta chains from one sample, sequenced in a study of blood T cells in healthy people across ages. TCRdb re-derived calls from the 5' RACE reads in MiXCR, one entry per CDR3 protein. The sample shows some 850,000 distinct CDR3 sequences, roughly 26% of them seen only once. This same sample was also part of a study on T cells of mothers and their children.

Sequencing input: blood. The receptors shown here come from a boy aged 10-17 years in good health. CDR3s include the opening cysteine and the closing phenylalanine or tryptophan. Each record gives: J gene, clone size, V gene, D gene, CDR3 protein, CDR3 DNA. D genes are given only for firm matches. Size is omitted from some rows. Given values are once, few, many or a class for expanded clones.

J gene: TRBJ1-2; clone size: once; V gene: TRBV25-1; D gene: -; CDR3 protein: CANSEKTDYGYTF; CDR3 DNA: TGTGCCAACAGTGAGAAGACAGACTATGGCTACACCTTC
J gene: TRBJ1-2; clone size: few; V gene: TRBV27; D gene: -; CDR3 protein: CASRGGGGRGGYTF; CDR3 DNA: TGTGCCAGCAGGGGGGGAGGCGGGAGGGGTGGCTACACCTTC
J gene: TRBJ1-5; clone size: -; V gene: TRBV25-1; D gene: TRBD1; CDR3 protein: CASRGTGVNQPQHF; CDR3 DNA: TGTGCCAGCAGGGGGACAGGGGTCAATCAGCCCCAGCATTTT
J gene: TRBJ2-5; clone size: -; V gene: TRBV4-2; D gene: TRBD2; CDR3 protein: CASSQDDSGLARETQYF; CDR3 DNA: TGTGCCAGCAGCCAAGACGACTCAGGACTAGCGAGGGAGACCCAGTACTTC
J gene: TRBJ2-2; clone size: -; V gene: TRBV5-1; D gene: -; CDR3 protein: CATKGGQHTGELFF; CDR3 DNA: TGCGCCACCAAGGGGGGACAGCACACCGGGGAGCTGTTTTTT
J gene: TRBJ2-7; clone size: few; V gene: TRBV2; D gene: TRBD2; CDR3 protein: CASSRLAEIYEQYF; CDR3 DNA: TGTGCCAGCAGTAGACTAGCGGAAATCTACGAGCAGTACTTC
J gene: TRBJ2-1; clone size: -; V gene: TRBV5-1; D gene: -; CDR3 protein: CASSLFSVANNEQFF; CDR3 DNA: TGCGCCAGCAGCTTGTTTTCGGTGGCTAACAATGAGCAGTTCTTC
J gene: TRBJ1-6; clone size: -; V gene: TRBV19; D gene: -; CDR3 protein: CASSRKPSSYNSPLHF; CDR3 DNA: TGTGCCAGTAGTAGAAAGCCTAGCTCCTATAATTCACCCCTCCACTTT
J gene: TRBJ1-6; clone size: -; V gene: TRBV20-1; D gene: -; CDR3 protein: CSAVGGSYNSPLHF; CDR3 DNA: TGCAGTGCTGTCGGGGGATCCTATAATTCACCCCTCCACTTT
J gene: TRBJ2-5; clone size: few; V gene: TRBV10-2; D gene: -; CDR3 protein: CASTSTNLKETQYF; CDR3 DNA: TGCGCCAGCACTAGTACTAACTTAAAAGAGACCCAGTACTTC
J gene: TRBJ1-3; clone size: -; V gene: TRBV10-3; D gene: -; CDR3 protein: CAARGSSSGNTIYF; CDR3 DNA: TGTGCCGCCCGGGGAAGCAGCTCTGGAAACACCATATATTTT
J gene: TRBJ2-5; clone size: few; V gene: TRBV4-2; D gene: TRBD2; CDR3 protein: CASRPGLASKETQYF; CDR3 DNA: TGTGCCAGCAGACCCGGACTAGCGAGCAAAGAGACCCAGTACTTC
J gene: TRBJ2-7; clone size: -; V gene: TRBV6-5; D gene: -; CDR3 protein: CASRWGVGGSAEQYF; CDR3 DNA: TGTGCCAGCAGGTGGGGGGTCGGGGGTTCGGCCGAGCAGTACTTC
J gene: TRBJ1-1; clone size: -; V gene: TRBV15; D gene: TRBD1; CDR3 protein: CAMTGGLTEAFF; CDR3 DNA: TGTGCCATGACAGGGGGTCTCACTGAAGCTTTCTTT
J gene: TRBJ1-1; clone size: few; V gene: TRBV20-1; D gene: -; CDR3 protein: CSARGGHLDTEAFF; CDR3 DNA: TGCAGTGCTAGAGGGGGGCACCTTGACACTGAAGCTTTCTTT
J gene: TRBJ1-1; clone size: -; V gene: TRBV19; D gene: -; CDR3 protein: CASSRRGLDTEAFF; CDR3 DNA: TGTGCCAGTAGTAGACGGGGCCTAGACACTGAAGCTTTCTTT
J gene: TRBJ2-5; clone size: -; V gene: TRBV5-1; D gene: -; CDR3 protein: CASSLSASREETQYF; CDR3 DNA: TGCGCCAGCAGCTTGTCAGCCAGTAGGGAAGAGACCCAGTACTTC
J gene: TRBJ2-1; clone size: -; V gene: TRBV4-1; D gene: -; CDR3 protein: CASSQEVGVDEQFF; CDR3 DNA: TGCGCCAGCAGCCAAGAGGTCGGGGTGGATGAGCAGTTCTTC
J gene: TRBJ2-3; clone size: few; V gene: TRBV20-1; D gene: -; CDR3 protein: CSAYTRTSTDTQYF; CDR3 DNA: TGCAGTGCTTATACAAGGACCTCAACAGATACGCAGTATTTT
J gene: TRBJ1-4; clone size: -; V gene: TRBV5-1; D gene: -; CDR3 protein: CASSLGPTEKLFF; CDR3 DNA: TGCGCCAGCAGCTTGGGGCCAACAGAAAAACTGTTTTTT
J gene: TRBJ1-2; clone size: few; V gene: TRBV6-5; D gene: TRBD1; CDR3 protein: CASSRQQGAGGYTF; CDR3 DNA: TGTGCCAGCAGCCGCCAACAGGGGGCCGGGGGCTACACCTTC
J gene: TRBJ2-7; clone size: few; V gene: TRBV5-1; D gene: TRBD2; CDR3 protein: CASSSIAGASIEQYF; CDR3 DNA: TGCGCCAGCAGCTCCATAGCGGGGGCTTCAATCGAGCAGTACTTC
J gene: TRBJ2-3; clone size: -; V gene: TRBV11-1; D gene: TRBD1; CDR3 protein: CASSPTTGVDTQYF; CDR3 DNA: TGTGCCAGCAGCCCGACGACAGGGGTGGATACGCAGTATTTT
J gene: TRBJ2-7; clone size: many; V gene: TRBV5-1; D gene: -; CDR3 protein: CASRGISGPFPYYEQYF; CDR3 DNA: TGCGCCAGCAGGGGGATCTCGGGACCCTTTCCCTACTACGAGCAGTACTTC
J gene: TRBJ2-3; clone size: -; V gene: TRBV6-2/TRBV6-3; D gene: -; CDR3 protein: CASSYRSTDTQYF; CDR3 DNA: TGTGCCAGCAGTTATCGAAGCACAGATACGCAGTATTTT
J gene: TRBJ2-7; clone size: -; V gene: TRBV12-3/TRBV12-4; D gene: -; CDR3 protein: CASSLDRRVYEQYF; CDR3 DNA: TGTGCCAGCAGTTTAGACCGCAGGGTTTACGAGCAGTACTTC
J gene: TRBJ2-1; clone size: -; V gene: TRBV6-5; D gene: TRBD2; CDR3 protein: CASSLFRTSLINEQFF; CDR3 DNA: TGTGCCAGCAGTCTTTTTCGGACTAGCTTAATCAATGAGCAGTTCTTC
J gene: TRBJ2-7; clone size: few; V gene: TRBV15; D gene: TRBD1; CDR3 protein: CATSRESTGTSYEQYF; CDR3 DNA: TGTGCCACCAGCAGAGAGTCGACAGGGACCTCCTACGAGCAGTACTTC
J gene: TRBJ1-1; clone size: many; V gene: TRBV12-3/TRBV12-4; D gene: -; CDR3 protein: CASRNTEAFF; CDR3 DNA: TGTGCCAGTCGAAACACTGAAGCTTTCTTT
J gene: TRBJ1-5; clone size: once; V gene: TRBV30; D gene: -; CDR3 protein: CAWSLSGQINQPQHF; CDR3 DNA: TGTGCCTGGAGCCTGTCCGGGCAGATCAATCAGCCCCAGCATTTT
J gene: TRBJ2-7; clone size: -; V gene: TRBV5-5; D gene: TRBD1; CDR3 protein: CASSLDNNRGSYEQYF; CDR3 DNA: TGTGCCAGCAGCTTGGACAACAACAGGGGATCCTACGAGCAGTACTTC
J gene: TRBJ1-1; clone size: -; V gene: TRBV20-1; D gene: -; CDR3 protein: CSASRENGGTEAFF; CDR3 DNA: TGCAGTGCTAGTCGGGAGAACGGAGGCACTGAAGCTTTCTTT
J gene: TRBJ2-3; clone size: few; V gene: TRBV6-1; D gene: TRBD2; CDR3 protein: CASIGGGVTDTQYF; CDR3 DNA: TGTGCCAGCATCGGCGGGGGGGTAACAGATACGCAGTATTTT